These 3 T cell receptor beta chains originate from one sample sequenced in a study of T cells in Graves' hyperthyroidism and ophthalmopathy. Regions amplified from RNA transcripts were the TCR beta CDR3 regions. The HTBI primer set drove a first-round RT-PCR of the TCR CDR3. TCRdb processed the multiplex PCR reads anew with MiXCR; each CDR3 protein has one entry. The data contain under 400,000 distinct CDR3 sequences, roughly 14% of them singletons. The sequenced sample was blood. Receptors were obtained from a woman aged 18-29 years with Graves' hyperthyroidism that later progressed to Graves' ophthalmopathy.

This clonotype occurred many times. This chain links TRBV3-1 with TRBJ2-3; D could derive from TRBD1 or TRBD2 (5 bases each). The CDR3 sequence is 13 residues long. Trimming pared 4 bases from V and 6 bases from J, leaving 11 bases between. Germline CDR1 is LGHDT and CDR2 is YNNKEL (reference sequence). CDR3 region: CASSLLGDDTQYF. CDR3 bases: TGTGCCAGCAGCCTCCTCGGGGACGATACGCAGTATTTT.

CDR3 in DNA: TGTGCCAGCCCTCAAAGGGGACAGGGGCTAGCGGGACTACACAATGAGCAGTTCTTC. Amino acid sequence: CASPQRGQGLAGLHNEQFF. This chain uses TRBV2 with TRBJ2-1; D might be TRBD1 (10 bases). From germline, CDR1 is SNHLY and CDR2 FYNNEI. Deletions cut 8 bases from V and 5 bases from J, with 31 bases between. CDR3 length: 19 residues.

This clonotype has a count of ten or more. The chain carries TRBV2 and TRBJ1-6; 8 nucleotides align to TRBD1. With V trimmed by 5 bases and J by 9 bases, 12 bases remained unmatched. Germline assignment: CDR1 SNHLY and CDR2 FYNNEI. The CDR3 is 16 residues long. CDR3 protein: CASSKDRGDGGSPLHF. CDR3 in DNA: TGTGCCAGCAGTAAAGACAGGGGTGATGGCGGTTCACCCCTCCACTTT.